The 22 T cell receptor beta chains below come from one sample, sequenced in a study of T cells in Graves' hyperthyroidism and ophthalmopathy. RNA transcripts gave rise to amplified TCR beta CDR3 regions. The TCR CDR3 first-round RT-PCR relied on the HTBI primer set. TCRdb itself ran the multiplex PCR reads through MiXCR, one entry per CDR3 protein. This sample yields about 270,000 distinct CDR3 sequences, of which around 15% are seen a single time; 30% belongs to the top ten. Sequencing was carried out using blood. Receptors were obtained from a woman aged 50 to 65 with Graves' hyperthyroidism that later progressed to Graves' ophthalmopathy.

This clonotype was counted ten times or more. The rearrangement uses TRBV12-3 or TRBV12-4 and TRBJ1-6; D remains unclear. This CDR3 contains 14 residues. V lost 7 bases, J lost 10 bases, and 17 bases lay in between. The CDR3 is CASKFSESGSPLHF. In nucleotides, the CDR3 is TGTGCCAGCAAATTTTCGGAGTCCGGGTCACCCCTCCACTTT.

V usage is TRBV24-1 and J usage is TRBJ2-1; 9 bases map to TRBD2. The CDR3 has 19 amino acids. V lost 2 bases and J lost 5; bases outside the gene matches: 15. Germline CDR1 KGHDR, CDR2 SFDVKD. The chain's CDR3 is CATSDSSRGAGGSHNEQFF. The CDR3 DNA follows: TGTGCCACCAGTGATTCAAGCCGCGGAGCGGGAGGATCCCACAATGAGCAGTTCTTC.

CDR3 in DNA: TGTGCCAGCAGTTTAGCTGGGGGGGACATATATTTT. Protein product: CASSLAGGDIYF. V and J are TRBV28 and TRBJ1-3; the D gene is possibly TRBD1 (5 bases). Germline V gives CDR1 MDHEN, CDR2 SYDVKM. V lost 2 bases and J 12 bases, leaving 11 bases between the germline ends. CDR3 length: 12 amino acids.

This clonotype came up many times. The gene calls are TRBV10-1 and TRBJ1-4, with D hard to call. This CDR3 contains 13 residues. The germline gives CDR1 WNHNN, CDR2 SYGVQD (reference sequence). Trimming removed 5 bases from V and 3 bases from J, with 7 bases in between. CDR3 residues: CASSPGPNEKLFF. DNA of the CDR3: TGCGCCAGCAGTCCCGGGCCTAATGAAAAACTGTTTTTT.

This clonotype was seen ten or more times. The J gene is TRBJ1-1, the V gene TRBV6-6; maybe TRBD1 (5 bases). The ends were cut back, 0 bases at V and 0 bases at J, with 11 bases in the middle. The CDR3 is 16 amino acids. Germline V gene data show CDR1 as MNHNY and CDR2 as SVGAGI (reference sequence). This CDR3 reads CASSYSSGTVNTEAFF. In nucleotides, the CDR3 is TGTGCCAGCAGTTACTCTTCCGGGACGGTGAACACTGAAGCTTTCTTT.

With respect to this clonotype: A single base separates this from a much larger clone, so it may be a read error. The conserved final phenylalanine or tryptophan is absent from the CDR3, which likely points to a read error. The chain carries TRBV28 and TRBJ1-2, with 10 bases identical to TRBD1. This CDR3 region has 15 residues. Germline assignment: CDR1 MDHEN and CDR2 SYDVKM. In DNA, the CDR3 is TGTGCTCTTGGGGGACAGGGGTGTATCGGCTATGGCTACACCCTC. Its protein is CALGGQGCIGYGYTL.

This clonotype was counted many times. The chain combines TRBV20-1 with TRBJ2-1; the D gene could be TRBD1 or TRBD2 (5 bases each). V shed 3 bases and J shed 2 bases, with 17 bases lying between them. Germline V gene sequence: CDR1 DFQATT, CDR2 SNEGSKA (reference sequence). The CDR3 length is 16 residues. The CDR3 here is CSASASGGVAYNEQFF. The CDR3 coding sequence is TGCAGTGCTAGCGCCAGTGGGGGAGTCGCCTACAATGAGCAGTTCTTC.

This clonotype showed up many times. The chain is built from TRBV7-9 and TRBJ2-7, with D possibly matching TRBD1 (6 bases). V was clipped by 5 bases and J by 6 bases, with 14 bases between them. The CDR3 contains 13 residues. Per the germline V gene, CDR1 is SEHNR and CDR2 is FQNEAQ (reference sequence). The CDR3 here is CASSPDRLGEQYF. The CDR3, as DNA: TGTGCCAGCAGCCCAGACAGGCTGGGCGAGCAGTACTTC. Based on the CDR3 plus reference TRBV7-9 and TRBJ2-7, the full variable domain is DTGVSQNPRHKITKRGQNVTFRCDPISEHNRLYWYRQTLGQGPEFLTYFQNEAQLEKSRLLSDRFSAERPKGSFSTLEIQRTEQGDSAMYLCASSPDRLGEQYFGPGTRLTVT.

At least ten counts were recorded for this clonotype. J is TRBJ2-2 and V is TRBV20-1; D may be TRBD1 (6 bases). The germline V gene has CDR1 DFQATT and CDR2 SNEGSKA (reference sequence). The CDR3 covers 14 residues. The ends were cut back, 4 bases at V and 2 bases at J, with 11 bases in the middle. DNA for the CDR3: TGCAGTGCTAAACCGGGACAAAACACCGGGGAGCTGTTTTTT. Encoded protein: CSAKPGQNTGELFF.

This clonotype was recorded many times. The chain is built from TRBV7-3 and TRBJ2-5, with D possibly being TRBD2 (5 bases). This CDR3 spans 13 amino acids. The V end was cut by 5 bases, the J end by 2 bases, with 9 bases between. The V gene's germline CDR1 is SGHTA and CDR2 FQGTGA. The CDR3 loop is CASSRTPQETQYF. DNA for the CDR3: TGTGCCAGCAGCCGGACTCCGCAAGAGACCCAGTACTTC.

There are many counts of this clonotype. The chain combines TRBV5-1 with TRBJ2-7; 8 nucleotides match TRBD1. V gave up 3 bases and J gave up 4 bases; unmatched junction bases: 9. CDR1 and CDR2 (germline): SGHRS, YFSETQ. The CDR3 loop spans 15 amino acids. Here the CDR3 DNA reads TGCGCCAGCAGCTCGCCCCGACAGGGGTGGTACGAGCAGTACTTC. Translating gives CASSSPRQGWYEQYF.

In its sample, this clonotype was seen many times. The chain links TRBV7-3 to TRBJ2-1, with 8 bases that match TRBD2. The germline V gene encodes CDR1 SGHTA and CDR2 FQGTGA. The V gene end was trimmed by 5 bases and the J gene end by 0 bases; junction bases not matched to a gene: 12. There are 18 residues in the CDR3. The CDR3 loop reads CASSPHGSGGSSYNEQFF. The CDR3 DNA reads as TGTGCCAGCAGCCCACATGGAAGCGGGGGAAGCTCCTACAATGAGCAGTTCTTC.

This chain joins TRBV11-2 and TRBJ2-1, with 11 bases that match TRBD2. Germline CDR1 is SGHAT and CDR2 is FQNNGV. The CDR3 consists of 15 residues. V gave up 0 bases and J gave up 8 bases; unmatched junction bases: 3. The CDR3 protein is CASSLDSGRAHEQFF. The CDR3 DNA sequence: TGTGCCAGCAGCTTAGATAGCGGGAGGGCCCATGAGCAGTTCTTC.

This clonotype was seen ten or more times. The V call is TRBV25-1, the J call TRBJ1-1, with 9 positions matching TRBD1. In germline, CDR1 is MGHDK, CDR2 SYGVNS. The CDR3 runs 13 residues. V was pared by 8 bases and J by 4 bases, with 5 bases of the junction left unmatched. This CDR3 is CASADRGGTEAFF. For the CDR3, the DNA is TGTGCCAGCGCGGACAGGGGAGGCACTGAAGCTTTCTTT.

This clonotype was seen repeatedly, ten times or more. The J gene is TRBJ2-2, the V gene TRBV7-8; TRBD2 agrees at 9 bases. With V trimmed by 3 bases and J by 6 bases, 14 bases remained unmatched. CDR1 and CDR2 (germline): SGHVS, FQNEAQ. This CDR3 has 18 residues. CDR3 sequence: CASSFQPPAGGFSGELFF. For the CDR3, the DNA is TGTGCCAGCAGCTTCCAGCCCCCAGCGGGAGGATTTTCCGGGGAGCTGTTTTTT.

This clonotype was seen at least ten times. A clone one base away is much larger, so this may be a read error. J is TRBJ2-1 and V is TRBV5-1; D is perhaps TRBD1 (6 bases). The CDR3 covers 17 residues. CDR1 and CDR2 from the germline V gene are SGHRS and YFSETQ. V was shortened by 0 bases and J by 6 bases, with 19 bases between the two germline ends. The CDR3, as DNA: TGCGCCAGCAGCTTGGACATGCGCCAGAGGGGGATCAATGAGCAGTTCTTC. Its translation is CASSLDMRQRGINEQFF.

This clonotype was seen repeatedly, ten times or more. This chain links TRBV11-3 with TRBJ2-5; tentative D call: TRBD1 (6 bases). The ends were cut back, 5 bases at V and 1 base at J, with 8 bases in the middle. The CDR3 runs to 13 residues. Germline V CDR1 and CDR2: SGHNT, YENEEA. The CDR3: CASSPQGQETQYF. The CDR3 nucleotides are TGTGCCAGCAGCCCACAGGGCCAAGAGACCCAGTACTTC.

This clonotype was detected ten times or more. The V call is TRBV19, the J call TRBJ2-7, with unresolved D. The CDR3 is 13 amino acids. CDR1 is LNHDA and CDR2 is SQIVND in the germline V gene (reference sequence). Deletions cut 9 bases from V and 1 base from J, with 13 bases between. CDR3 in DNA: TGTGCCAGCAGCGACTCACCTTCCTACGAGCAGTACTTC. Translating gives CASSDSPSYEQYF.

This clonotype was observed at least ten times. This chain links TRBV7-9 with TRBJ2-3; 9 nucleotides agree with TRBD1. Trimming took 6 bases from V and 5 from J; bases not matched to a gene: 6. Germline V gene lookup returns CDR1 SEHNR and CDR2 FQNEAQ (reference sequence). CDR3 size: 14 residues. CDR3 in DNA: TGTGCCAGCAGACTAGGGACAGGGCAAGATACGCAGTATTTT. Amino acids: CASRLGTGQDTQYF.

This clonotype was seen repeatedly, ten times or more. This chain joins TRBV20-1 and TRBJ2-7; 12 bases fit TRBD2. The CDR3 is 14 residues long. CDR1 and CDR2 (germline): DFQATT, SNEGSKA (reference sequence). Unmatched junction bases numbered 5, after V lost 5 bases and J lost 3 bases. CDR3 in amino acids: CSAQTSGRRYEQYF. CDR3 DNA: TGCAGTGCTCAAACTAGCGGGAGGCGCTACGAGCAGTACTTC.

This clonotype was counted at least ten times. The V and J genes are TRBV20-1 and TRBJ2-7, with unresolved D. In germline, CDR1 is DFQATT, CDR2 SNEGSKA (reference sequence). The CDR3 sequence is 14 residues long. V was trimmed by 2 bases and J by 2 bases, leaving 13 bases between them. The CDR3 loop reads CSARPTLSPYEQYF. The CDR3 coding sequence is TGCAGTGCTAGACCCACCCTGTCCCCCTACGAGCAGTACTTC.

This chain uses TRBV19 with TRBJ2-2; D gene unclear. The CDR3 loop spans 14 amino acids. Germline lookup yields CDR1 LNHDA and CDR2 SQIVND (reference sequence). The ends were cut back, 4 bases at V and 1 base at J, with 7 bases in the middle. The CDR3 protein is CASSNQLNTGELFF. The CDR3 coding sequence is TGTGCCAGTAGTAACCAGTTGAACACCGGGGAGCTGTTTTTT.